Presented here are 9 T cell receptor beta chains from one specimen sequenced in a study of T cells after posttransplantation cyclophosphamide. Sequencing used immunoSEQ multiplex PCR; TCRdb keeps in-frame clones, though not all of them. The sample lists some 6,700 clones, approximately 92% occurring once. Cyclophosphamide on days +3 and +4 followed busulfan-fludarabine conditioning and a marrow graft. The specimen comprised CD8+ T cells sorted from blood, sampled after allogeneic stem cell transplant with posttransplant cyclophosphamide. These receptors all stem from a male patient in his sixties who received an allogeneic stem cell transplant from a related donor and was CMV-positive. Some T cells could come from the graft donor.

The CDR3 here is CAWHRSRCRANVLTF. The CDR3 nucleotides read TGTGCCTGGCATCGTTCGCGTTGTCGGGCCAACGTCCTGACTTTC. V usage is TRBV30 and J usage is TRBJ2-6; D is unclear. The CDR3 has 15 residues. V dropped 5 bases and J dropped 5 bases, with 16 bases sitting between them. Germline V gene sequence: CDR1 GTSNPN, CDR2 SVGIG (reference sequence).

The V call is TRBV4-3, the J call TRBJ2-3, with TRBD2 matching over 7 bases. With 3 bases clipped from V and 6 bases from J, the junction kept 3 bases outside the gene matches. Germline CDR1 reads LGHNA; CDR2 reads YSLEER. The CDR3 consists of 13 residues. CDR3: CASSQGGVDTQYF. In DNA form, the CDR3 reads TGCGCCAGCAGCCAGGGAGGGGTGGATACGCAGTATTTT.

This chain uses TRBV4-3 with TRBJ1-2; possible D gene TRBD1, 6 bases. The CDR3 extends over 15 amino acids. Germline CDR1 is LGHNA and CDR2 is YSLEER. The V end lost 1 base, the J end lost 4 bases, and 13 bases lay between the germline ends. The CDR3 loop reads CASSQGHQGIYGYTF. Written as DNA, the CDR3 is TGCGCCAGCAGCCAAGGCCATCAGGGGATCTATGGCTACACCTTC.

The rearrangement links TRBV13 to TRBJ1-2; no clear D gene. The germline gives CDR1 PRHDT, CDR2 FYEKMQ (reference sequence). Trimming removed 5 bases from V and 3 bases from J, with 7 bases in between. CDR3 length: 12 amino acids. As DNA, the CDR3 is TGTGCCAGCAGCCCCGACTACTATGGCTACACCTTC. Translated: CASSPDYYGYTF.

This chain links TRBV27 with TRBJ1-2, with a tentative D call TRBD1 (6 bases). This CDR3 is 15 amino acids long. Trimming removed 5 bases from V and 2 bases from J, with 15 bases in between. CDR1 and CDR2 from the germline V gene are MNHEY and SMNVEV (reference sequence). CDR3 amino acids: CASSKQGAANYGYTF. The CDR3 nucleotides are TGTGCCAGCAGTAAACAGGGTGCGGCGAACTATGGCTACACCTTC.

The chain has TRBV27 and TRBJ1-3; 7 bases are a match to TRBD1. The CDR3 is made up of 14 amino acids. Germline trimming cut 5 bases from V and 7 bases from J; bases unmatched to any gene: 8. Germline V lookup: CDR1 MNHEY, CDR2 SMNVEV (reference sequence). CDR3: CASSPGQRLNTIYF. In DNA form, the CDR3 reads TGTGCCAGCAGTCCGGGACAGCGGTTGAACACCATATATTTT.

The rearrangement uses TRBV5-5 and TRBJ2-1, with D unclear. Germline V CDR1 and CDR2: SGHKS, YYEKEE (reference sequence). Trimming cost V 3 bases and J 15 bases, with 16 bases left between them. This CDR3 contains 12 residues. The CDR3 nucleotides read TGTGCCAGCAGCTGGTCTTACTCGGGTTGGTTCTTC. It specifies CASSWSYSGWFF. The full variable domain, completed using reference TRBV5-5 and TRBJ2-1, is DAGVTQSPTHLIKTRGQQVTLRCSPISGHKSVSWYQQVLGQGPQFIFQYYEKEERGRGNFPDRFSARQFPNYSSELNVNALLLGDSALYLCASSWSYSGWFFGPGTRLTVL.

This rearrangement joins TRBV4-3 to TRBJ2-7, with 9 bases lining up with TRBD1. This CDR3 has 16 amino acids. J lost 1 base, V lost 0 bases, and 4 bases had no gene match. Per germline, CDR1 LGHNA and CDR2 YSLEER. The CDR3: CASSQDTGQGSYEQYF. The CDR3 nucleotides are TGCGCCAGCAGCCAAGATACGGGACAGGGATCCTACGAGCAGTACTTC.

The chain carries TRBV7-2 and TRBJ2-3; unclear D gene. The V end was cut by 2 bases, the J end by 0 bases, with 6 bases between. This CDR3 is 14 amino acids long. CDR1 and CDR2 from the germline V gene are SGHTA and FQGNSA. The CDR3 sequence is CASSLSQSTDTQYF. DNA for the CDR3: TGTGCCAGCAGCTTAAGCCAAAGCACAGATACGCAGTATTTT.